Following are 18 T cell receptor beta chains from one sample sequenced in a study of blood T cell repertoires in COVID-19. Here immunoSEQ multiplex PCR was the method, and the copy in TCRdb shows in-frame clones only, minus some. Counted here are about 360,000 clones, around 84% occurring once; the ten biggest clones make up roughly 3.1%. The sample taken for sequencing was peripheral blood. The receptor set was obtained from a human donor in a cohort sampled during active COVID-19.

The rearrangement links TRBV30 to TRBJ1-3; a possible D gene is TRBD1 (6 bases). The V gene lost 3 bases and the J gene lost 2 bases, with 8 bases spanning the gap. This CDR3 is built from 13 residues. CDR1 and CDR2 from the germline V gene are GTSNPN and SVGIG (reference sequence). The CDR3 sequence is CAWSGGPGNTIYF. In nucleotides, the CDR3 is TGTGCCTGGAGCGGGGGGCCTGGAAACACCATATATTTT.

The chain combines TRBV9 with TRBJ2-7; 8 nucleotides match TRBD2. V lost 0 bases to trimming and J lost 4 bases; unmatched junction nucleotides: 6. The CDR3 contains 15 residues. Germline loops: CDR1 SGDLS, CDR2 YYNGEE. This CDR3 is CASSVGTSGTYEQYF. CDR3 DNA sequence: TGTGCCAGCAGCGTAGGTACTAGCGGAACGTACGAGCAGTACTTC.

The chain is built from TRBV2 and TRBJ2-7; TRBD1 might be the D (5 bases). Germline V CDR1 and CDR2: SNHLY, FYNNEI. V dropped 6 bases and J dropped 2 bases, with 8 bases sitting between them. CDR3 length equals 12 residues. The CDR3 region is CASSPGTYEQYF. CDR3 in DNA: TGTGCCAGCAGCCCAGGGACCTACGAGCAGTACTTC.

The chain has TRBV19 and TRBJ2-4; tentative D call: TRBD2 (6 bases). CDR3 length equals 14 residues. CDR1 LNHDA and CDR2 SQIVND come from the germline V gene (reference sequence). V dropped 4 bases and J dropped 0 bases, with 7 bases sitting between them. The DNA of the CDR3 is TGTGCCAGTAGTAACGGGAGAGCCAAAAACATTCAGTACTTC. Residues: CASSNGRAKNIQYF.

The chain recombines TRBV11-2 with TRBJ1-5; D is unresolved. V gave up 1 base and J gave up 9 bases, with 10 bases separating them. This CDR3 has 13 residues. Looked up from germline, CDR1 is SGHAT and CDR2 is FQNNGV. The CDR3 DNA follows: TGTGCCAGCAGCTTAGCCGGAGATAGGCCCCAGCATTTT. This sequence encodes CASSLAGDRPQHF.

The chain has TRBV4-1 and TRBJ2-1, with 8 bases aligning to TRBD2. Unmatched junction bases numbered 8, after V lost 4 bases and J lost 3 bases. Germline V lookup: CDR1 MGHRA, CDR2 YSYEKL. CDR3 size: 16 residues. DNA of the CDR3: TGCGCCAGCAGCCCCTTTGCGGGAGGTGACTACAATGAGCAGTTCTTC. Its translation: CASSPFAGGDYNEQFF.

The CDR3 DNA sequence: TGTGCCAGCAGTGAGGCTCAGGATTTGAACACTGAAGCTTTCTTT. This codes for CASSEAQDLNTEAFF. V is TRBV25-1 and J is TRBJ1-1; D call uncertain. CDR3 size: 15 residues. Germline V gene lookup returns CDR1 MGHDK and CDR2 SYGVNS. Deletions cut 3 bases from V and 0 bases from J, with 11 bases between.

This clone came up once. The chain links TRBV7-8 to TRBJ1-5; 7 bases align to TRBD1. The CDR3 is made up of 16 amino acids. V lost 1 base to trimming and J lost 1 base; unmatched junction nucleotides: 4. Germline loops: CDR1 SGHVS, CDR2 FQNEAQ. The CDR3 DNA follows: TGTGCCAGCAGCTTAGGGACAGGCGGAAGCAATCAGCCCCAGCATTTT. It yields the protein CASSLGTGGSNQPQHF.

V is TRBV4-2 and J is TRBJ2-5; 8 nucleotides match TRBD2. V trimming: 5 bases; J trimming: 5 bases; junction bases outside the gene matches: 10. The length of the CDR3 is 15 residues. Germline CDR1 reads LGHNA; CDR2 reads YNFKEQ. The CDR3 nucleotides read TGTGCCAGCAGCTTCTCTCTTACGGGGGGGGAGACCCAGTACTTC. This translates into CASSFSLTGGETQYF.

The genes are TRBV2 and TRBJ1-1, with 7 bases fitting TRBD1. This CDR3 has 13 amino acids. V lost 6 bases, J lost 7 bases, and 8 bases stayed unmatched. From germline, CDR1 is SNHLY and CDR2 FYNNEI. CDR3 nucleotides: TGTGCCAGCAGAGTAACAGGGGTGGGTGAAGCTTTCTTT. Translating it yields CASRVTGVGEAFF. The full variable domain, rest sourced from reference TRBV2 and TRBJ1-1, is EPEVTQTPSHQVTQMGQEVILRCVPISNHLYFYWYRQILGQKVEFLVSFYNNEISEKSEIFDDQFSVERPDGSNFTLKIRSTKLEDSAMYFCASRVTGVGEAFFGQGTRLTVV.

The CDR3 loop reads CATSDPRTSGSWTGELFF. The CDR3 DNA reads as TGTGCCACCAGTGATCCAAGGACTAGCGGGAGTTGGACCGGGGAGCTGTTTTTT. This chain links TRBV24-1 with TRBJ2-2, with 13 bases matching TRBD2. CDR1 KGHDR and CDR2 SFDVKD come from the germline V gene. Unmatched junction bases numbered 8, after V lost 3 bases and J lost 5 bases. The CDR3 extends over 18 amino acids.

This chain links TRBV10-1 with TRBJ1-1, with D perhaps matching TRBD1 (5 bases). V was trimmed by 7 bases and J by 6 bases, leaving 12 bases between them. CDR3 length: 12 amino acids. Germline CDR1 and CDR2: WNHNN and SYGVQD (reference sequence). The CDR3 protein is CASIGDSSEAFF. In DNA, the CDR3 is TGCGCCAGCATCGGGGACTCCTCTGAAGCTTTCTTT.

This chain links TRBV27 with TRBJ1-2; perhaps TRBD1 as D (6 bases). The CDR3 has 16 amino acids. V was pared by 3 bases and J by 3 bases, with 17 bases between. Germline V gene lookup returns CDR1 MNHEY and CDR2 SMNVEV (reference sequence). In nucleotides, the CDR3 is TGTGCCAGCAGTTTCGGAAAGGACAGTCCTCACTATGGCTACACCTTC. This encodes CASSFGKDSPHYGYTF.

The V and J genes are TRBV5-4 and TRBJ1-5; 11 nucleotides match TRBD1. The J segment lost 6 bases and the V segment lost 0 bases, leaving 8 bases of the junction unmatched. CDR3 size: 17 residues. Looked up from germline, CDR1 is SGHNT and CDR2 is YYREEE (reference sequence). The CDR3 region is CASSLGGAGQGGQPQHF. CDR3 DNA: TGTGCCAGCAGCTTGGGAGGTGCGGGACAGGGGGGTCAGCCCCAGCATTTT.

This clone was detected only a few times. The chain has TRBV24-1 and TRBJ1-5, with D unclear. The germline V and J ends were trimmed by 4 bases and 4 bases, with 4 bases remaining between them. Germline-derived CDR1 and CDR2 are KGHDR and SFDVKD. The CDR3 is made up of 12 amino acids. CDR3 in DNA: TGTGCCACCAGTGACCCAAATCAGCCCCAGCATTTT. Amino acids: CATSDPNQPQHF.

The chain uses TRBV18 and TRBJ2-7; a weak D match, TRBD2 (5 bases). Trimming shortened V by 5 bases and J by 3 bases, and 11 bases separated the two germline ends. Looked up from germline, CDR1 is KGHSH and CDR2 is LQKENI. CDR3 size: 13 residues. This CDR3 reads CASSSDWDYEQYF. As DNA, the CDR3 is TGTGCCAGCTCATCGGACTGGGACTACGAGCAGTACTTC.

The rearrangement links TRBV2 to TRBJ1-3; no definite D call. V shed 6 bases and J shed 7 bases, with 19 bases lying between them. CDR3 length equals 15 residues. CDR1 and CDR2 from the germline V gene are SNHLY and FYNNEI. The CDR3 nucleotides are TGTGCCAGCAGCGTTCAGATAACGAGCAGGAACACCATATATTTT. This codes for CASSVQITSRNTIYF.

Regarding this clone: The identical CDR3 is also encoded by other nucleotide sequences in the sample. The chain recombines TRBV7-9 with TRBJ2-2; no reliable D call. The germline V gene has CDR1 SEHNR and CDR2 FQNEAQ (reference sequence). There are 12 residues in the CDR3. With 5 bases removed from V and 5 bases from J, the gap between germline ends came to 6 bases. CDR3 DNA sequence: TGTGCCAGCAGCCTTAGAACCGGGGAGCTGTTTTTT. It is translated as CASSLRTGELFF.